These T cell receptor beta chains were read from a single sample in a study of cytomegalovirus exposure and HLA in healthy donors. Sequencing was performed with immunoSEQ multiplex PCR; in TCRdb, only in-frame clones are kept and a portion is missing. The table lists about 170,000 clones, 82% of them singletons. The sample was PBMCs. The receptors shown here come from a girl between 10 and 17 years old in good health and CMV-seropositive. Both conserved end residues are part of each CDR3. The D gene is left open where the match is weak. Part of the rows lack a size; the others show once, few, many or a class for expanded clones.

J gene,D gene,clone size,V gene,CDR3 protein,CDR3 DNA
TRBJ1-2,.,.,TRBV11-2,CASSLVGGVGYTF,TGTGCCAGCAGCTTAGTCGGGGGGGTTGGCTACACCTTC
TRBJ2-5,.,.,TRBV28,CASSVGLGETQYF,TGTGCCAGCAGTGTGGGCCTTGGGGAGACCCAGTACTTC
TRBJ1-4,.,.,TRBV25-1,CASSEHPTGSPNEKLFF,TGTGCCAGCAGTGAACACCCGACAGGTAGTCCTAATGAAAAACTGTTTTTT
TRBJ1-2,TRBD1,.,TRBV7-2,CASSTARGTGGGYTF,TGTGCCAGCAGCACTGCGCGCGGGACAGGGGGTGGCTACACCTTC
TRBJ1-5,.,.,TRBV2,CASSPQGNQPQHF,TGTGCCAGCAGTCCTCAGGGGAATCAGCCCCAGCATTTT
TRBJ2-2,TRBD1,.,TRBV7-7,CASSLARDRGSTGELFF,TGTGCTAGCAGCTTAGCCCGGGACAGGGGAAGCACCGGGGAGCTGTTTTTT
TRBJ1-2,.,.,TRBV7-2,CASSSGWGGYTF,TGTGCCAGCAGCTCCGGGTGGGGCGGCTACACCTTC
TRBJ1-1,TRBD1,few,TRBV6-5,CASRLTGVTEAFF,TGTGCCAGCAGATTGACAGGGGTTACTGAAGCTTTCTTT
TRBJ1-5,TRBD1,.,TRBV7-8,CASSSGQGLNQPQHF,TGTGCCAGCAGCTCCGGACAGGGGTTGAATCAGCCCCAGCATTTT
TRBJ1-4,.,few,TRBV28,CASRGAAEKLFF,TGTGCCAGCAGGGGGGCAGCAGAAAAACTGTTTTTT
TRBJ2-5,.,.,TRBV6-1,CASSAPNGAYRETQYF,TGTGCCAGCAGTGCGCCTAATGGGGCCTACCGGGAGACCCAGTACTTC
TRBJ2-5,TRBD1,.,TRBV7-3,CASSTGQGGPQETQYF,TGTGCCAGCAGCACGGGACAGGGGGGCCCACAAGAGACCCAGTACTTC
TRBJ1-1,.,.,TRBV2,CASTMTGTTEAFF,TGTGCCAGCACCATGACAGGAACCACTGAAGCTTTCTTT
TRBJ2-3,.,.,TRBV19,CASSVEGLIADTQYF,TGTGCCAGTAGCGTCGAGGGACTTATCGCAGATACGCAGTATTTT
TRBJ2-1,.,.,TRBV27,CASSFSNPADEQFF,TGTGCCAGCAGTTTCTCGAATCCGGCGGATGAGCAGTTCTTC